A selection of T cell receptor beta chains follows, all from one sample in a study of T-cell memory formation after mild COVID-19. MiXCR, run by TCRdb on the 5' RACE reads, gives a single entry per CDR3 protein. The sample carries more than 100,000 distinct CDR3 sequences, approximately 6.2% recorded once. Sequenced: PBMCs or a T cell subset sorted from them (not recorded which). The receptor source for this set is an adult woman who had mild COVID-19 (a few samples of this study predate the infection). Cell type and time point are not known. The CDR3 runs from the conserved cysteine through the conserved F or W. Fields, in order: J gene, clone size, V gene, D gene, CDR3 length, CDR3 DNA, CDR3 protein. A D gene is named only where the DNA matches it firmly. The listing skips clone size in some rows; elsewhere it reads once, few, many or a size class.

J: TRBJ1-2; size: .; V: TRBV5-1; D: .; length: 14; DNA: TGCGCCAGCAGCCCGGACAGACCGCTTGATGGCTACACCTTC; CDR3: CASSPDRPLDGYTF
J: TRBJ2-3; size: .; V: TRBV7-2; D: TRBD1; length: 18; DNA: TGTGCCAGCAGCTTAGCGTCCCGGGACAGGGTCTGGGCAGATACGCAGTATTTT; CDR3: CASSLASRDRVWADTQYF
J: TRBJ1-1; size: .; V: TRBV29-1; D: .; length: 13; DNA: TGCAGCGTTGAAGATAGGCGGGGGACTGAAGCTTTCTTT; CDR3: CSVEDRRGTEAFF
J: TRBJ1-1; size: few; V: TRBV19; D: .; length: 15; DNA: TGTGCCAGTAGTATAGACGGGCAGGGGAACACTGAAGCTTTCTTT; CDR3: CASSIDGQGNTEAFF
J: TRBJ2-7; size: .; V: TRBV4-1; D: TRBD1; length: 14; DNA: TGCGCCAGCAGACGAGGGACAGGGACCTACGAGCAGTACTTC; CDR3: CASRRGTGTYEQYF
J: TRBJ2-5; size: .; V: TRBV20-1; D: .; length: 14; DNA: TGCAGTGCTGCCTTGACAGTCGTCACAGAGACCCAGTACTTC; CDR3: CSAALTVVTETQYF
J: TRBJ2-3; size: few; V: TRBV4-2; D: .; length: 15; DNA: TGTGCCAGCAGCCAAGGGACAGCTAGCACAGATACGCAGTATTTT; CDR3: CASSQGTASTDTQYF
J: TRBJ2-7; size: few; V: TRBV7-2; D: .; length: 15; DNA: TGTGCCAGCAGCTCAGTGGCGGGGACCTCCTACGAGCAGTACTTC; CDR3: CASSSVAGTSYEQYF
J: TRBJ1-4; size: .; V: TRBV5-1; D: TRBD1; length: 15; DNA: TGCGCCAGCAGCCCCGTCGACAGGGGTGAAGAAAAACTGTTTTTT; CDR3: CASSPVDRGEEKLFF
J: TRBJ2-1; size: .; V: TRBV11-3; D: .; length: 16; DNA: TGTGCCAGCAGCCAGAGGAGGCTAGCAAACTACAATGAGCAGTTCTTC; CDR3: CASSQRRLANYNEQFF
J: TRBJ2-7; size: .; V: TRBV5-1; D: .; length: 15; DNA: TGCGCCAGCAAGTTTATGGAGGGGGCCACCTACGAGCAGTACTTC; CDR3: CASKFMEGATYEQYF
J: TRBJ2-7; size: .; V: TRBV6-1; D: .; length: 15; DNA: TGTGCCAGCACTCCCGGATACGGACAAAACTACGAGCAGTACTTC; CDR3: CASTPGYGQNYEQYF